What follows are 16 T cell receptor beta chains derived from one specimen sequenced in a study of cytomegalovirus exposure and HLA in healthy donors. Researchers ran the PCR with 60 Vbeta and 13 Jbeta primers. Here immunoSEQ multiplex PCR was the method, and the copy in TCRdb shows in-frame clones only, minus some. The sample has 120,000 or so clones; roughly four fifths are singletons. Sequencing used PBMCs. The origin of the receptors is a man younger than 35 in good health and CMV-seronegative.

The chain has TRBV6-6 and TRBJ2-3; D perhaps matches TRBD1 (6 bases). CDR1 MNHNY and CDR2 SVGAGI come from the germline V gene (reference sequence). The V and J ends lost 6 bases and 0 bases respectively, with 10 bases between them. CDR3 length equals 14 residues. CDR3 amino acids: CASSIGGSTDTQYF. CDR3 DNA sequence: TGTGCCAGCAGCATAGGGGGAAGCACAGATACGCAGTATTTT.

The V call is TRBV19, the J call TRBJ1-5, with a weak D call TRBD1 (6 bases). Trimming shortened V by 6 bases and J by 3 bases, and 15 bases separated the two germline ends. This CDR3 is built from 15 residues. Germline V gives CDR1 LNHDA, CDR2 SQIVND (reference sequence). The CDR3 here is CASRGGQRTNQPQHF. The CDR3 nucleotides are TGTGCCAGTAGAGGGGGTCAGCGGACCAATCAGCCCCAGCATTTT.

Written as DNA, the CDR3 is TGTGCTAGTACCCCGACAGGGGTCGATGAGCAGTTCTTC. It codes for CASTPTGVDEQFF. The chain has TRBV12-5 and TRBJ2-1; 8 nucleotides align to TRBD1. Germline-derived CDR1 and CDR2 are LGHNT and FRNRAP. The CDR3 sequence is 13 residues long. V dropped 8 bases and J dropped 8; count of bases not matched to a gene: 8.

J is TRBJ2-7 and V is TRBV6-1, with TRBD1 identical over 8 bases. Germline CDR1 and CDR2: MNHNS and SASEGT. After removal of 9 bases from V and 7 bases from J, the junction contained 17 bases not matched to a gene. The CDR3 is made up of 15 amino acids. The CDR3 DNA reads as TGTGCCAGTCTCCGGGACAGGCCCTCGTTGGGTGAGCAGTACTTC. It yields the protein CASLRDRPSLGEQYF.

The rearrangement joins TRBV7-2 to TRBJ1-1; the D is unclear. Germline V lookup: CDR1 SGHTA, CDR2 FQGNSA. This CDR3 region has 15 residues. V lost 0 bases and J lost 5, with 13 bases in between. CDR3 sequence reads: CASSLARQRKTEAFF. The CDR3 bases are TGTGCCAGCAGCTTAGCGCGTCAGAGGAAAACTGAAGCTTTCTTT.

This chain links TRBV7-9 with TRBJ2-7; maybe TRBD1 (6 bases). In germline, CDR1 is SEHNR, CDR2 FQNEAQ (reference sequence). The CDR3 consists of 15 residues. Trimming took 5 bases from V and 5 from J, leaving 19 bases between them. CDR3 sequence: CASSDKQGRGHEQYF. The CDR3 DNA sequence: TGTGCCAGCAGCGATAAGCAGGGGAGAGGCCACGAGCAGTACTTC.

The chain combines TRBV25-1 with TRBJ1-2, with 10 bases lining up with TRBD1. V lost 4 bases, J lost 7 bases, and 9 bases stayed unmatched. This CDR3 spans 15 amino acids. Germline CDR1 reads MGHDK; CDR2 reads SYGVNS. For the CDR3, the DNA is TGTGCCAGCAGTGGGTCCGGGACAGGGGAAGGTGGCTACACCTTC. It translates to CASSGSGTGEGGYTF.

V gene TRBV29-1 combines with J gene TRBJ1-1, with D tentatively TRBD1 (6 bases). The CDR3 extends over 11 amino acids. CDR1 is SQVTM, CDR2 ANQGSEA, per germline. Trimming removed 7 bases at V and 11 bases at J, with 17 bases between. The CDR3 DNA is TGCAGCGCGATTAACAGGGACGGGGCTTTCTTT. Protein: CSAINRDGAFF.

This chain uses TRBV19 with TRBJ2-3; no definite D call. The ends were cut back, 5 bases at V and 3 bases at J, with 6 bases in the middle. CDR3 length: 12 amino acids. CDR1 and CDR2 (germline): LNHDA, SQIVND (reference sequence). The CDR3 bases are TGTGCCAGTAGTTTGAGGACAGATACGCAGTATTTT. Its protein is CASSLRTDTQYF.

This clone was observed a handful of times. This chain uses TRBV5-1 with TRBJ1-2, with 7 bases identical to TRBD1. V shed 0 bases and J 7 bases; nucleotides not matched to a gene: 9. The CDR3 extends over 15 amino acids. Germline CDR1 is SGHRS and CDR2 is YFSETQ. The CDR3, as DNA: TGCGCCAGCAGCTTGGGACAGGGCGGCACCGGTGGCTACACCTTC. It is translated as CASSLGQGGTGGYTF. The whole variable domain, remainder taken from reference TRBV5-1 and TRBJ1-2, is KAGVTQTPRYLIKTRGQQVTLSCSPISGHRSVSWYQQTPGQGLQFLFEYFSETQRNKGNFPGRFSGRQFSNSRSEMNVSTLELGDSALYLCASSLGQGGTGGYTFGSGTRLTVV.

This rearrangement joins TRBV5-1 to TRBJ2-2; D may be TRBD2 (7 bases). Trimming left V 4 bases short and J 6 bases short, with 16 bases between. CDR1 and CDR2 (germline): SGHRS, YFSETQ. The CDR3 is 15 residues long. The CDR3 region is CASSHGGPKAGELFF. CDR3 DNA: TGCGCCAGCAGCCACGGGGGGCCCAAGGCCGGGGAGCTGTTTTTT.

The rearrangement links TRBV29-1 to TRBJ2-1, with 7 bases aligning to TRBD2. CDR3 length: 12 residues. The V gene's germline CDR1 is SQVTM and CDR2 ANQGSEA. V shed 7 bases and J 1 base; nucleotides not matched to a gene: 1. CDR3 region: CSGGGSYNEQFF. The CDR3 DNA follows: TGCAGCGGGGGGGGGTCCTACAATGAGCAGTTCTTC.

The chain joins TRBV9 to TRBJ2-3, with 7 bases that match TRBD1. The CDR3 has 15 amino acids. V lost 6 bases and J lost 0; bases outside the gene matches: 7. In germline, CDR1 is SGDLS, CDR2 YYNGEE. The CDR3: CASTFGQVSTDTQYF. The CDR3 DNA follows: TGTGCCAGCACCTTCGGACAGGTTAGCACAGATACGCAGTATTTT.

This clone came up a few times. The chain employs TRBV6-1 and TRBJ1-2; possible D gene TRBD1, 5 bases. Trimming left V 4 bases short and J 8 bases short, with 11 bases between. CDR1 is MNHNS and CDR2 is SASEGT in the germline V gene. The CDR3 sequence is 12 residues long. The CDR3 spells CASSGLAGGYTF. CDR3 sequence (DNA): TGTGCCAGCAGTGGACTTGCAGGGGGCTACACCTTC.

The chain combines TRBV10-3 with TRBJ1-1; 9 bases line up with TRBD1. V was pared by 3 bases and J by 4 bases, with 3 bases of the junction left unmatched. Germline CDR1 reads ENHRY; CDR2 reads SYGVKD. The CDR3 is 14 residues long. The CDR3 DNA reads TGTGCCATCAGTGACCCGACAGGGGGCACTGAAGCTTTCTTT. Encoded protein: CAISDPTGGTEAFF.

V gene TRBV6-1 combines with J gene TRBJ1-1, with D hard to call. V was shortened by 6 bases and J by 4 bases, with 18 bases between the two germline ends. This CDR3 has 15 residues. CDR1 and CDR2 from the germline V gene are MNHNS and SASEGT. CDR3 residues: CASRAQEGWGTEAFF. CDR3 in DNA: TGTGCCAGCAGAGCCCAGGAGGGCTGGGGCACTGAAGCTTTCTTT.